The sequence of this T cell receptor beta chain was determined in a study of blood T cell repertoires in COVID-19. Germline-derived CDR1 and CDR2 are SGDLS and YYNGEE. CDR3 size: 17 residues. The J segment lost 2 bases and the V segment lost 1 base, leaving 10 bases of the junction unmatched. Profiled with immunoSEQ multiplex PCR; TCRdb holds only in-frame clones, not every one. Here the sample spans approximately 40,000 clones, 70% to 85% being singletons. The chain has TRBV9 and TRBJ1-2, with 8 bases that match TRBD1. This clonotype was sampled from a woman between 55 and 75 years old with acute or convalescent COVID-19. The sample was peripheral blood. The CDR3 protein is CASSVFEGTGDNYGYTF. The CDR3 DNA follows: TGTGCCAGCAGCGTATTTGAGGGGACAGGCGACAACTATGGCTACACCTTC.